This entry lists 22 T cell receptor beta chains sequenced from one sample in a study of blood T cell repertoires in COVID-19. TCRdb's copy holds only in-frame clones and misses some; the assay was immunoSEQ multiplex PCR. The sample contains under 250,000 clones, approximately 86% of which appear only once. The sequencing sample was made of peripheral blood. These receptors were collected from a woman aged 55-69 years who had recovered from COVID-19.

The rearrangement joins TRBV12-3 or TRBV12-4 to TRBJ1-5; D may be TRBD1 (6 bases). This CDR3 has 13 residues. V was clipped by 5 bases and J by 3 bases, with 8 bases between them. The CDR3 loop is CASSGQLNQPQHF. The CDR3 DNA reads as TGTGCCAGCAGTGGACAGCTCAATCAGCCCCAGCATTTT.

The chain employs TRBV18 and TRBJ1-2; no firm D call. CDR1 is KGHSH and CDR2 is LQKENI in the germline V gene. The CDR3 length is 15 residues. Between the trimmed V and J ends, which lost 1 base and 0 bases, there was a span of 9 bases. The CDR3 sequence: CASSPREGSNYGYTF. CDR3 bases: TGTGCCAGCTCACCACGGGAGGGTTCTAACTATGGCTACACCTTC.

The rearrangement joins TRBV18 to TRBJ2-5; 8 nucleotides match TRBD1. This CDR3 comprises 15 residues. After removal of 0 bases from V and 5 bases from J, the junction contained 5 bases not matched to a gene. Germline V gives CDR1 KGHSH, CDR2 LQKENI. CDR3 in DNA: TGTGCCAGCTCACCACCCGGGACAGGAGGCGAGACCCAGTACTTC. This translates into CASSPPGTGGETQYF.

The genes are TRBV18 and TRBJ2-1; TRBD2 matches 9 bases. Germline V CDR1 and CDR2: KGHSH, LQKENI. The CDR3 is 12 amino acids. The CDR3 reads CSSGGLHNEQFF. CDR3 sequence (DNA): TGTTCGAGCGGGGGGCTCCACAATGAGCAGTTCTTC.

The rearrangement joins TRBV18 to TRBJ1-5; 7 bases fit TRBD1. V shed 3 bases and J 5 bases; nucleotides not matched to a gene: 7. CDR3 size: 15 residues. From germline, CDR1 is KGHSH and CDR2 LQKENI. The CDR3 DNA reads TGTGCCAGCTCACCTTCTGAGGGGGCTGATCAGCCCCAGCATTTT. This gives the protein CASSPSEGADQPQHF.

V is TRBV9 and J is TRBJ2-2; TRBD1 aligns across 9 bases. J gave up 3 bases and V 3 bases, and 3 bases lay outside the gene matches. Germline-derived CDR1 and CDR2 are SGDLS and YYNGEE. The CDR3 has 15 residues. The CDR3 here is CASSATGGYTGELFF. The DNA for the CDR3 is TGTGCCAGCAGCGCGACAGGGGGGTACACCGGGGAGCTGTTTTTT.

J is TRBJ1-6 and V is TRBV6-5; possibly TRBD1 for D (6 bases). The CDR3 length is 13 residues. Looked up from germline, CDR1 is MNHEY and CDR2 is SVGAGI. Trimming took 6 bases from V and 10 from J, leaving 13 bases between them. For the CDR3, the DNA is TGTGCCAGCAGCCTACAGGGCCAATCACCCCTCCACTTT. This sequence encodes CASSLQGQSPLHF.

V usage is TRBV10-3 and J usage is TRBJ2-2, with D perhaps matching TRBD1 (5 bases). Germline V lookup: CDR1 ENHRY, CDR2 SYGVKD. The V and J ends lost 3 bases and 7 bases respectively, with 12 bases between them. This CDR3 contains 14 residues. The CDR3 DNA sequence: TGTGCCATCAGTGAAGATAGGGGCGGCGGGGAGCTGTTTTTT. This translates into CAISEDRGGGELFF.

The gene calls are TRBV2 and TRBJ2-1, with unresolved D. Trimming cost V 6 bases and J 13 bases, with 19 bases left between them. Per the germline V gene, CDR1 is SNHLY and CDR2 is FYNNEI. This CDR3 region has 13 residues. This chain's CDR3 is CASRPTVLLPQFF. The DNA of the CDR3 is TGTGCCAGCAGGCCAACCGTCTTACTCCCACAGTTCTTC.

The chain employs TRBV4-2 and TRBJ2-3; D uncertain. CDR3 length: 14 residues. Deletions cut 4 bases from V and 6 bases from J, with 14 bases between. In germline, CDR1 is LGHNA, CDR2 YNFKEQ. The CDR3 sequence is CASSPFLGVDTQYF. The CDR3 region has the DNA TGTGCCAGCAGCCCCTTCCTAGGAGTGGATACGCAGTATTTT.

The rearrangement uses TRBV28 and TRBJ2-7; D is perhaps TRBD2 (5 bases). The V end lost 6 bases, the J end lost 7 bases, and 19 bases lay between the germline ends. Germline values: CDR1 MDHEN, CDR2 SYDVKM. This CDR3 region has 14 residues. CDR3 nucleotide sequence: TGTGCCAGCAGCCTGGGCCCACCCACGGGGGAGCAGTACTTC. Its protein product is CASSLGPPTGEQYF.

The chain joins TRBV27 to TRBJ1-2; TRBD1 matches at 8 bases. V dropped 9 bases and J dropped 3; count of bases not matched to a gene: 15. CDR1 is MNHEY, CDR2 SMNVEV, per germline (reference sequence). The length of the CDR3 is 16 residues. The CDR3 DNA follows: TGTGCCAGTCACCGGGACAGGATTCCCGTGGACTATGGCTACACCTTC. Translated: CASHRDRIPVDYGYTF.

Details on this clone: Germline is not matched at one junction end, which may reflect a read error. This chain links TRBV7-3 with TRBJ1-1, with D possibly being TRBD1 (5 bases). There are 13 residues in the CDR3. Per the germline V gene, CDR1 is SGHTA and CDR2 is FQGTGA. For the CDR3, the DNA is TGTGCCGGCAGGGCCGGGGGGTCCACTGAAGCTTTCTTT. The encoded protein is CAGRAGGSTEAFF.

This sequence joins TRBV19 and TRBJ2-3, with D perhaps TRBD2 (6 bases). Trimming cost V 5 bases and J 4 bases, with 16 bases left between them. The CDR3 runs to 15 residues. Germline assignment: CDR1 LNHDA and CDR2 SQIVND (reference sequence). In nucleotides, the CDR3 is TGTGCCAGTAGTCGGGGGAACCGGGTTCCAGATACGCAGTATTTT. Its protein product is CASSRGNRVPDTQYF.

This clone was observed a single time. This chain connects TRBV5-1 to TRBJ2-2; D unclear. V was trimmed by 0 bases and J by 4 bases, leaving 10 bases between them. CDR3 length: 15 amino acids. Germline values: CDR1 SGHRS, CDR2 YFSETQ. CDR3 nucleotide sequence: TGCGCCAGCAGCTTGGAAGGCAGGATCACCGGGGAGCTGTTTTTT. Its protein product is CASSLEGRITGELFF.

This clone was observed once. The J gene is TRBJ2-2, the V gene TRBV5-1; TRBD1 agrees at 9 bases. Germline CDR1 and CDR2: SGHRS and YFSETQ. The CDR3 is 15 amino acids. V was pared by 4 bases and J by 5 bases, with 6 bases of the junction left unmatched. CDR3 sequence: CASSPDRGMTGELFF. The CDR3 DNA reads TGCGCCAGCAGCCCGGACAGGGGTATGACCGGGGAGCTGTTTTTT.

This chain connects TRBV11-2 to TRBJ1-2; D is unclear. V lost 3 bases to trimming and J lost 8 bases, with 28 bases between them. This CDR3 spans 18 amino acids. Germline V gene data show CDR1 as SGHAT and CDR2 as FQNNGV. The CDR3 nucleotides are TGTGCCAGCAGCTTTAGATCCTTGGTGCAGAGGGATTCGGGCGGCTACACCTTC. Translating it yields CASSFRSLVQRDSGGYTF. Using reference TRBV11-2 and TRBJ1-2 for the parts outside the CDR3, the full variable domain is EAGVAQSPRYKIIEKRQSVAFWCNPISGHATLYWYQQILGQGPKLLIQFQNNGVVDDSQLPKDRFSAERLKGVDSTLKIQPAKLEDSAVYLCASSFRSLVQRDSGGYTFGSGTRLTVV.

This clone was counted between two and nine times. The rearrangement joins TRBV18 to TRBJ1-3, with 7 bases fitting TRBD1. CDR3 length: 15 amino acids. Per the germline V gene, CDR1 is KGHSH and CDR2 is LQKENI. Trimming removed 3 bases from V and 2 bases from J; junction bases left unmatched: 4. The CDR3 coding sequence is TGTGCCAGCTCACCCGGGACAGCTGCTGGAAACACCATATATTTT. It yields the protein CASSPGTAAGNTIYF.

V and J are TRBV5-3 and TRBJ2-2; 8 bases are shared with TRBD1. TRBV5-3 is flagged as an ORF with uncertain function. V gave up 0 bases and J gave up 0 bases; unmatched junction bases: 4. The CDR3 runs to 17 residues. The CDR3 DNA reads as TGTGCCAGAAGCTTGGGACAGGGGTCTGCGAACACCGGGGAGCTGTTTTTT. Its translation: CARSLGQGSANTGELFF.

V gene TRBV24-1 combines with J gene TRBJ2-3; D is possibly TRBD2 (6 bases). The CDR3 extends over 18 amino acids. CDR1 is KGHDR, CDR2 SFDVKD, per germline. V was clipped by 7 bases and J by 2 bases, with 24 bases between them. The CDR3 here is CATSTPNALEGPTDTQYF. The CDR3, as DNA: TGTGCCACCAGCACCCCCAATGCCCTGGAGGGTCCCACAGATACGCAGTATTTT.

V and J are TRBV19 and TRBJ1-1; TRBD1 is a possible D gene (6 bases). The germline V and J ends were trimmed by 4 bases and 4 bases, with 25 bases remaining between them. The germline V gene has CDR1 LNHDA and CDR2 SQIVND (reference sequence). The CDR3 spans 18 residues. The CDR3 loop reads CASSSGLFRGGGGTEAFF. CDR3 bases: TGTGCCAGTAGTAGTGGCTTGTTCAGGGGCGGGGGCGGCACTGAAGCTTTCTTT.

This clone was seen a single time. The J gene is TRBJ1-6, the V gene TRBV27; D uncertain. This CDR3 has 15 amino acids. The ends were cut back, 5 bases at V and 4 bases at J, with 12 bases in the middle. The germline gives CDR1 MNHEY, CDR2 SMNVEV (reference sequence). CDR3 loop: CASSPLRSYNSPLHF. The CDR3 DNA sequence: TGTGCCAGCAGTCCCTTACGGTCGTATAATTCACCCCTCCACTTT.